One sample yielded the 17 T cell receptor beta chains listed below, sequenced in a study of STAT3 mutations in large granular lymphocyte leukemia. The method was immunoSEQ multiplex PCR; TCRdb's version includes in-frame clones alone and lacks a portion of them. The table includes some 7,200 clones, over 70% detected once. These receptors are not linked to any known antigen. Broader study findings: In T-cell large granular lymphocyte leukemia, about half of patients showed multiple immunodominant subclonotypes.

The source material was peripheral blood mononuclear cells. The origin of the receptors is a woman in her forties with T-cell large granular lymphocyte leukemia. Some clones in this sample may be carry-over from other donors' samples.

V and J are TRBV7-9 and TRBJ2-7; D gene uncertain. V was cut by 2 bases and J by 2 bases, with 4 bases left in between. This CDR3 is 12 amino acids long. The germline V gene has CDR1 SEHNR and CDR2 FQNEAQ (reference sequence). CDR3 region: CASSLIPYEQYF. DNA for the CDR3: TGTGCCAGCAGCTTAATCCCCTACGAGCAGTACTTC.

This chain uses TRBV5-1 with TRBJ2-7, with D uncertain. The CDR3 totals 13 residues. Trimming stripped 1 base from V and 3 bases from J, with 8 bases between. Per germline, CDR1 SGHRS and CDR2 YFSETQ. The CDR3 loop reads CASSLTEYYEQYF. CDR3 DNA sequence: TGCGCCAGCAGCTTGACGGAATACTACGAGCAGTACTTC.

The chain carries TRBV18 and TRBJ2-7, with D possibly being TRBD1 (5 bases). The germline gives CDR1 KGHSH, CDR2 LQKENI. CDR3 length equals 13 residues. Trimming pared 1 base from V and 2 bases from J, leaving 6 bases between. CDR3 loop: CASSPQGTYEQYF. DNA for the CDR3: TGTGCCAGCTCACCACAGGGGACCTACGAGCAGTACTTC.

This rearrangement joins TRBV5-6 to TRBJ1-4; perhaps TRBD1 as D (6 bases). From germline, CDR1 is SGHDT and CDR2 YYEEEE. Trimming left V 4 bases short and J 6 bases short, with 13 bases between. The CDR3 is 14 amino acids. CDR3 protein: CASSPDRSYEKLFF. In DNA form, the CDR3 reads TGTGCCAGCAGCCCCGACAGGTCCTATGAAAAACTGTTTTTT.

The chain joins TRBV18 to TRBJ1-5; TRBD1 matches at 7 bases. Germline V gives CDR1 KGHSH, CDR2 LQKENI. The V gene end was trimmed by 2 bases and the J gene end by 2 bases; junction bases not matched to a gene: 12. The CDR3 is 18 amino acids. CDR3 loop: CASSPVATGSMGNQPQHF. The CDR3 DNA reads TGTGCCAGCTCACCAGTCGCGACAGGGAGTATGGGCAATCAGCCCCAGCATTTT.

The chain joins TRBV5-1 to TRBJ2-5; the D gene is possibly TRBD1 (6 bases). The ends were cut back, 5 bases at V and 3 bases at J, with 14 bases in the middle. This CDR3 region has 14 residues. Germline V gene data show CDR1 as SGHRS and CDR2 as YFSETQ. CDR3 sequence reads: CASSRTATKETQYF. As DNA, the CDR3 is TGCGCCAGCAGTCGGACAGCGACAAAAGAGACCCAGTACTTC. Drawing the rest from reference TRBV5-1 and TRBJ2-5, the complete variable domain is KAGVTQTPRYLIKTRGQQVTLSCSPISGHRSVSWYQQTPGQGLQFLFEYFSETQRNKGNFPGRFSGRQFSNSRSEMNVSTLELGDSALYLCASSRTATKETQYFGPGTRLLVL.

The CDR3 sequence is CASSQDSGDQPQHF. The CDR3 DNA reads TGCGCCAGCAGCCAAGATTCGGGTGATCAGCCCCAGCATTTT. The genes are TRBV4-3 and TRBJ1-5; no clear D gene. Germline CDR1 and CDR2: LGHNA and YSLEER. Trimming left V 0 bases short and J 5 bases short, with 8 bases between. This CDR3 is 14 amino acids long.

The chain couples TRBV6-1 to TRBJ2-7; 12 bases match TRBD1. The CDR3 is 18 residues long. In germline, CDR1 is MNHNS, CDR2 SASEGT. The trim removed 4 bases at V and 2 bases at J, leaving 12 bases unmatched. The CDR3 sequence is CASSGAGTGGPSAYEQYF. The CDR3 DNA reads as TGTGCCAGCAGTGGGGCCGGGACAGGGGGCCCTTCGGCCTACGAGCAGTACTTC.

V is TRBV6-6 and J is TRBJ1-2; 8 bases align to TRBD1. Trimming took 6 bases from V and 8 from J; bases not matched to a gene: 17. Germline V gene sequence: CDR1 MNHNY, CDR2 SVGAGI (reference sequence). The CDR3 consists of 16 residues. The chain's CDR3 is CASSRPSRDRSWGYTF. DNA of the CDR3: TGTGCCAGCAGCCGACCCTCCCGGGACAGGTCCTGGGGCTACACCTTC.

This clone showed up just a few times. The rearrangement links TRBV7-9 to TRBJ1-5, with D hard to call. The germline V gene encodes CDR1 SEHNR and CDR2 FQNEAQ (reference sequence). V was clipped by 7 bases and J by 1 base, with 5 bases between them. This CDR3 contains 12 residues. The CDR3 region is CASTRSNQPQHF. CDR3 nucleotides: TGTGCCAGCACCCGGAGCAATCAGCCCCAGCATTTT.

J is TRBJ1-4 and V is TRBV18; 8 positions agree with TRBD1. The germline V gene encodes CDR1 KGHSH and CDR2 LQKENI. The V gene end was trimmed by 5 bases and the J gene end by 7 bases; junction bases not matched to a gene: 9. The CDR3 length is 15 residues. The DNA for the CDR3 is TGTGCCAGCTCAGCAATTCAGGGGGCGCCTGAAAAACTGTTTTTT. This translates into CASSAIQGAPEKLFF.

The rearrangement joins TRBV29-1 to TRBJ2-1; TRBD2 matches 7 bases. From germline, CDR1 is SQVTM and CDR2 ANQGSEA. J was trimmed by 3 bases and V by 7 bases; bases with no gene match: 12. There are 15 residues in the CDR3. For the CDR3, the DNA is TGCAGCGCCGACCCCGGGGGGATCTACTACAATGAGCAGTTCTTC. Its protein product is CSADPGGIYYNEQFF.

The chain has TRBV5-1 and TRBJ2-7; the D gene is possibly TRBD1 (8 bases). Trimming removed 4 bases from V and 0 bases from J, with 17 bases in between. Germline V CDR1 and CDR2: SGHRS, YFSETQ. The CDR3 length is 16 residues. The CDR3 sequence: CASSTNRGGSSYEQYF. Here the CDR3 DNA reads TGCGCCAGCAGCACCAACAGGGGGGGTAGCTCCTACGAGCAGTACTTC.

This clone was detected only once. J is TRBJ2-3 and V is TRBV5-1; D possibly corresponds to TRBD1 (5 bases). CDR3 length: 14 amino acids. Trimming cost V 4 bases and J 0 bases, with 9 bases left between them. Per the germline V gene, CDR1 is SGHRS and CDR2 is YFSETQ. CDR3 amino acids: CASSRSGSTDTQYF. The CDR3 nucleotides read TGCGCCAGCAGCAGGTCAGGGAGCACAGATACGCAGTATTTT.

The chain is built from TRBV18 and TRBJ2-1; D is undetermined. The CDR3 is 16 residues long. The ends were cut back, 1 base at V and 1 base at J, with 11 bases in the middle. Germline assignment: CDR1 KGHSH and CDR2 LQKENI. The CDR3 nucleotides read TGTGCCAGCTCACCACAGCCACGGATATCCTACAATGAGCAGTTCTTC. This codes for CASSPQPRISYNEQFF.

The chain links TRBV18 to TRBJ1-1; the D gene is possibly TRBD1 (6 bases). CDR1 is KGHSH and CDR2 is LQKENI in the germline V gene. V dropped 3 bases and J dropped 9 bases, with 17 bases sitting between them. The CDR3 loop spans 14 amino acids. The DNA of the CDR3 is TGTGCCAGCTCACCGGTGGGTTGGGGGACACAAGCTTTCTTT. The encoded protein is CASSPVGWGTQAFF.

This chain uses TRBV30 with TRBJ1-3; D remains ambiguous. Trimming took off 3 bases at V and 0 bases at J, with 6 bases between the two ends. The CDR3 covers 13 residues. Germline CDR1 and CDR2: GTSNPN and SVGIG (reference sequence). Here the CDR3 DNA reads TGTGCCTGGAGAGAAAACTCTGGAAACACCATATATTTT. This sequence encodes CAWRENSGNTIYF.